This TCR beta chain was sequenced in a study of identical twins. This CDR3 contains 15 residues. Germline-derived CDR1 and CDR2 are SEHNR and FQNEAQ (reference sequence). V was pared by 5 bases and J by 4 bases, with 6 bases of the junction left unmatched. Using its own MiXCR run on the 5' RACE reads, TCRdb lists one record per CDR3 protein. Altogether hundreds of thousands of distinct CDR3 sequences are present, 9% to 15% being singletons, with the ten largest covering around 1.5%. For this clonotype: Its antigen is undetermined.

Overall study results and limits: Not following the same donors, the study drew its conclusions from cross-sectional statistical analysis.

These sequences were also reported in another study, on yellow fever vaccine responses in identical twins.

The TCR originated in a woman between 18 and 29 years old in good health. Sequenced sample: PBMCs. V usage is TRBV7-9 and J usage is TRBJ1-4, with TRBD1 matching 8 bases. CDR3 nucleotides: TGTGCCAGCAGCGTACCGGGACAGGTTAATGAAAAACTGTTTTTT. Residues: CASSVPGQVNEKLFF.